The 17 T cell receptor beta chains presented below share a single source sample, sequenced in a study of CD8 T cells in Susac syndrome. It was with random hexamers that about 0.45 to 1 ug RNA was reverse transcribed. MiXCR, run by TCRdb on the immunoSEQ multiplex PCR reads, gives a single entry per CDR3 protein. The table includes 90,000 to 150,000 distinct CDR3 sequences, roughly 92% detected once. Sequencing input: CD4+ T cells from PBMCs. The source of these receptors is a human donor in good health.

The gene calls are TRBV3-1 and TRBJ2-7, with D unclear. The germline V and J ends were trimmed by 7 bases and 6 bases, with 13 bases remaining between them. Germline assignment: CDR1 LGHDT and CDR2 YNNKEL (reference sequence). This CDR3 has 12 residues. The CDR3 reads CASKDVVSEQYF. In DNA, the CDR3 is TGTGCCAGCAAGGATGTAGTCTCCGAGCAGTACTTC.

The rearrangement joins TRBV5-1 to TRBJ1-1; 7 bases align to TRBD1. Germline V CDR1 and CDR2: SGHRS, YFSETQ. With 0 bases clipped from V and 1 base from J, the junction kept 3 bases outside the gene matches. This CDR3 is 15 amino acids long. The CDR3 nucleotides read TGCGCCAGCAGCTTGGGACAGGGTTCGAACACTGAAGCTTTCTTT. Protein sequence: CASSLGQGSNTEAFF.

The gene calls are TRBV7-9 and TRBJ1-1; 7 bases map to TRBD1. The germline gives CDR1 SEHNR, CDR2 FQNEAQ (reference sequence). Losses at the gene ends were 6 bases for V and 5 bases for J; bases not matched to a gene: 12. The CDR3 runs 15 residues. CDR3 loop: CASRPMEGARTEAFF. The CDR3 nucleotides read TGTGCCAGCAGACCAATGGAGGGGGCGCGGACTGAAGCTTTCTTT.

V is TRBV19 and J is TRBJ1-5; 9 bases match TRBD1. The junction had 5 bases not matched to a gene; V was cut back by 4 bases and J by 4 bases. The CDR3 is 15 residues long. Germline lookup yields CDR1 LNHDA and CDR2 SQIVND (reference sequence). The CDR3 here is CASSTGTGQNQPQHF. Written as DNA, the CDR3 is TGTGCCAGTAGTACTGGGACAGGGCAGAATCAGCCCCAGCATTTT.

This chain connects TRBV3-1 to TRBJ2-1; 8 bases map to TRBD1. With 2 bases clipped from V and 7 bases from J, the junction kept 7 bases outside the gene matches. CDR1 and CDR2 from the germline V gene are LGHDT and YNNKEL (reference sequence). The CDR3 runs 15 residues. CDR3 loop: CASSQFRDRTNEQFF. In DNA, the CDR3 is TGTGCCAGCAGCCAATTCCGGGACAGGACAAATGAGCAGTTCTTC.

The chain joins TRBV28 to TRBJ2-7; 7 nucleotides line up with TRBD1. The CDR3 has 13 residues. Germline V gene lookup returns CDR1 MDHEN and CDR2 SYDVKM. Losses at the gene ends were 4 bases for V and 3 bases for J; bases not matched to a gene: 3. In DNA, the CDR3 is TGTGCCAGCAGTTCGGGACAGAACTACGAGCAGTACTTC. Translating it yields CASSSGQNYEQYF.

V and J are TRBV30 and TRBJ1-1; D is uncertain. The CDR3 is 13 amino acids. Trimming took 1 base from V and 1 from J, leaving 7 bases between them. Germline lookup yields CDR1 GTSNPN and CDR2 SVGIG (reference sequence). CDR3 in amino acids: CAWSEAENTEAFF. The CDR3 DNA follows: TGTGCCTGGAGTGAGGCAGAGAACACTGAAGCTTTCTTT. The entire variable domain, with the rest obtained from reference TRBV30 and TRBJ1-1, is as follows: SQTIHQWPATLVQPVGSPLSLECTVEGTSNPNLYWYRQAAGRGLQLLFYSVGIGQISSEVPQNLSASRPQDRQFILSSKKLLLSDSGFYLCAWSEAENTEAFFGQGTRLTVV.

V and J are TRBV4-2 and TRBJ2-7; the D gene is possibly TRBD1 (6 bases). V was shortened by 2 bases and J by 7 bases, with 18 bases between the two germline ends. From germline, CDR1 is LGHNA and CDR2 YNFKEQ. This CDR3 comprises 15 residues. The DNA for the CDR3 is TGTGCCAGCAGCCAAAACCCCGGAGAGGGGGTTGAGCAGTACTTC. As protein: CASSQNPGEGVEQYF.

CDR3 sequence (DNA): TGTGCCTGGGCACCGGGCCACCTTTATGGCTACACCTTC. It translates to CAWAPGHLYGYTF. The chain links TRBV30 to TRBJ1-2; D is ambiguous. The CDR3 contains 13 residues. Per germline, CDR1 GTSNPN and CDR2 SVGIG (reference sequence). V was pared by 5 bases and J by 5 bases, with 15 bases between.

This chain connects TRBV5-1 to TRBJ2-3; TRBD2 aligns across 12 bases. CDR3 length: 16 amino acids. Trimming took 3 bases from V and 3 from J; bases not matched to a gene: 5. Germline V gene sequence: CDR1 SGHRS, CDR2 YFSETQ. The CDR3 reads CASSSKLAGGTDTQYF. Here the CDR3 DNA reads TGCGCCAGCAGCTCTAAACTAGCGGGAGGTACAGATACGCAGTATTTT.

The chain is built from TRBV27 and TRBJ2-5; D is unresolved. The CDR3 is made up of 15 amino acids. Per the germline V gene, CDR1 is MNHEY and CDR2 is SMNVEV (reference sequence). The V end lost 2 bases, the J end lost 0 bases, and 10 bases lay between the germline ends. The CDR3 nucleotides are TGTGCCAGCAGTTTAAGTGGCCAGTACCAAGAGACCCAGTACTTC. Translating it yields CASSLSGQYQETQYF.

V is TRBV7-9 and J is TRBJ2-7; the match to TRBD2 covers 11 bases. The CDR3 totals 15 residues. V lost 5 bases and J lost 2; bases outside the gene matches: 5. Germline lookup yields CDR1 SEHNR and CDR2 FQNEAQ (reference sequence). The CDR3: CASSGTSGRPYEQYF. DNA of the CDR3: TGTGCCAGCAGCGGTACTAGCGGGAGACCCTACGAGCAGTACTTC.

The chain combines TRBV29-1 with TRBJ2-7, with D uncertain. V was trimmed by 1 base and J by 7 bases, leaving 14 bases between them. The CDR3 sequence is 13 residues long. CDR1 is SQVTM, CDR2 ANQGSEA, per germline. As DNA, the CDR3 is TGCAGCGTTGAAGGGAATGGAGCTTGGGAGCAGTACTTC. Its translation is CSVEGNGAWEQYF.

The J gene is TRBJ2-2, the V gene TRBV7-9; 7 bases map to TRBD1. This CDR3 has 16 amino acids. Germline V gives CDR1 SEHNR, CDR2 FQNEAQ (reference sequence). Trimming removed 0 bases from V and 4 bases from J; junction bases left unmatched: 5. CDR3: CASSLARDSSTGELFF. The DNA for the CDR3 is TGTGCCAGCAGCTTAGCCCGGGACAGCTCCACCGGGGAGCTGTTTTTT.

The chain couples TRBV6-4 to TRBJ1-2; TRBD1 matches at 9 bases. Trimming took 7 bases from V and 7 from J; bases not matched to a gene: 4. The CDR3 spans 12 residues. Germline-derived CDR1 and CDR2 are MRHNA and SNTAGT. The CDR3 region has the DNA TGTGCCAGCAAGGGACAGGGAGCTGGCTACACCTTC. This translates into CASKGQGAGYTF.

J is TRBJ2-3 and V is TRBV24-1; 7 bases are shared with TRBD2. With V trimmed by 4 bases and J by 0 bases, 3 bases remained unmatched. Germline V lookup: CDR1 KGHDR, CDR2 SFDVKD. The CDR3 covers 15 residues. The CDR3 nucleotides read TGTGCCACCAGTGAATCAGCGGGGAGCACAGATACGCAGTATTTT. Its protein is CATSESAGSTDTQYF.

Comment on this clonotype: The junction does not match germline at one end; this may be a read error. The V gene is TRBV7-7, the J gene TRBJ2-5; D call uncertain. The CDR3 totals 13 residues. CDR1 and CDR2 from the germline V gene are SSHAT and FNYEAQ (reference sequence). CDR3 DNA: TGTGCTAGCAGCTTAAACTTTCAAGAGACCCAGTACTTC. Translated, it gives CASSLNFQETQYF. The full variable domain, rest sourced from reference TRBV7-7 and TRBJ2-5, is GAGVSQSPRYKVTKRGQDVTLRCDPISSHATLYWYQQALGQGPEFLTYFNYEAQPDKSGLPSDRFSAERPEGSISTLTIQRTEQRDSAMYRCASSLNFQETQYFGPGTRLLVL.